This record covers a single T cell receptor beta chain. Its antigen is unidentified. This record comes from a study of cytomegalovirus exposure and HLA in healthy donors. Study-wide points: A classifier reportedly called cytomegalovirus status with high sensitivity and specificity. According to a subsequent analysis, TCR clusters identified in the first cohort showed a tendency to co-occur across the 120 validation repertoires. Most TCR sequences were seen very rarely across donors, but some public TCRs occurred in many.

Profiled with immunoSEQ multiplex PCR; TCRdb holds only in-frame clones, not every one. Of under 150,000 clones in the sample, about 88% were seen once. This CDR3 contains 15 residues. The junction had 5 bases not matched to a gene; V was cut back by 6 bases and J by 1 base. The germline V gene encodes CDR1 MNHNS and CDR2 SASEGT. Sequences were obtained from PBMCs. The TCR was taken from a man aged 18 to 35 in good health and CMV-seropositive. V is TRBV6-1 and J is TRBJ2-4; 8 positions agree with TRBD1. The DNA of the CDR3 is TGTGCCAGCAGGACAGGGGAGGTTGCCAAAAACATTCAGTACTTC. It codes for CASRTGEVAKNIQYF.